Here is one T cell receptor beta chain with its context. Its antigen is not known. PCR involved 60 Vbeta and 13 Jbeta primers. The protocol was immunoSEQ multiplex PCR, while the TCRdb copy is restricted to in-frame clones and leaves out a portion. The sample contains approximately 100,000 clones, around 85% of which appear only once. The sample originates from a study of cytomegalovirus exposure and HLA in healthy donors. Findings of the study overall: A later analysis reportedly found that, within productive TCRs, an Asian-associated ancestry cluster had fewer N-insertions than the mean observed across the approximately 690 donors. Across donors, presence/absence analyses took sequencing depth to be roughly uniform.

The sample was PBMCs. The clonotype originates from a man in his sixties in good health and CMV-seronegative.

Here the CDR3 DNA reads TGTGCCAGCACCCCGTCGGGGAATCAGCCCCAGCATTTT. It codes for CASTPSGNQPQHF. The rearrangement links TRBV7-2 to TRBJ1-5; no definite D call. CDR1 and CDR2 from the germline V gene are SGHTA and FQGNSA. V lost 7 bases and J lost 4, with 11 bases in between. The CDR3 sequence is 13 residues long. The full variable domain, its missing parts supplied by reference TRBV7-2 and TRBJ1-5, is GAGVSQSPSNKVTEKGKDVELRCDPISGHTALYWYRQSLGQGLEFLIYFQGNSAPDKSGLPSDRFSAERTGGSVSTLTIQRTQQEDSAVYLCASTPSGNQPQHFGDGTRLSIL.